The 16 T cell receptor beta chains below were found in one sample sequenced in a study of monozygotic twins with inflammatory bowel disease. TCRdb reanalyzed the 5' RACE reads, giving one entry per CDR3 protein sequence and no DNA. In total, the table holds around 220,000 distinct CDR3 sequences. Sample: blood. The receptors were gathered from a human donor with ulcerative colitis or Crohn's disease, or a healthy co-twin of an affected twin (not recorded which).

The chain is built from TRBV12-3 or TRBV12-4 and TRBJ2-5. The CDR3 consists of 13 residues. The CDR3 loop reads CASSLYIQETQYF.

V gene TRBV5-1 combines with J gene TRBJ1-5; checking the TCRdb D call of TRBD1 is not possible without DNA. The CDR3 covers 15 residues. Germline CDR1 is SGHRS and CDR2 is YFSETQ. The CDR3: CASSLDGGVIQPQHF.

CDR3 loop: CASTPAGLPGTGELFF. This chain connects TRBV27 to TRBJ2-2; without DNA, the TCRdb call of TRBD1 cannot be checked. From germline, CDR1 is MNHEY and CDR2 SMNVEV (reference sequence). The CDR3 covers 16 residues.

The rearrangement joins TRBV4-1 to TRBJ1-5; TCRdb selects TRBD1, and the lack of DNA leaves this call unchecked. Germline values: CDR1 MGHRA, CDR2 YSYEKL. The CDR3 sequence is 15 residues long. The CDR3 sequence is CASSQAGVLNQPQHF.

V gene TRBV5-6 combines with J gene TRBJ2-5. Per germline, CDR1 SGHDT and CDR2 YYEEEE. This CDR3 is built from 14 residues. CDR3 protein: CASSLANHRETQYF.

The J gene is TRBJ2-7, the V gene TRBV4-2. Per the germline V gene, CDR1 is LGHNA and CDR2 is YNFKEQ. The CDR3 loop spans 13 amino acids. The CDR3: CASSQTDTYEQYF.

V usage is TRBV5-1 and J usage is TRBJ1-1. This CDR3 spans 14 amino acids. CDR1 is SGHRS, CDR2 YFSETQ, per germline. CDR3: CASSLAQTYTEAFF.

The rearrangement joins TRBV5-1 to TRBJ1-1; TCRdb gives TRBD1 as the D gene, but with no DNA this cannot be confirmed. Germline V gene lookup returns CDR1 SGHRS and CDR2 YFSETQ. This CDR3 has 13 residues. The CDR3: CASSLGSRSEAFF.

V gene TRBV20-1 combines with J gene TRBJ2-3; TCRdb's D call, TRBD2, is unchecked because there is no DNA. This CDR3 comprises 15 residues. Looked up from germline, CDR1 is DFQATT and CDR2 is SNEGSKA (reference sequence). CDR3 protein: CSAPGLAGATDTQYF.

V and J are TRBV6-5 and TRBJ2-6; TCRdb names TRBD1, which stays unverified in the absence of DNA. Per germline, CDR1 MNHEY and CDR2 SVGAGI. This CDR3 region has 15 residues. CDR3 residues: CASSSGGLGANVLTF.

The chain recombines TRBV3-1 with TRBJ1-3; TCRdb calls TRBD1, which cannot be checked without DNA. The CDR3 contains 17 residues. Germline V gene lookup returns CDR1 LGHDT and CDR2 YNNKEL (reference sequence). The CDR3 loop reads CASSQLPRSGTGNTIYF.

The chain is built from TRBV25-1 and TRBJ2-3; absent DNA, TCRdb's TRBD2 call cannot be checked. The CDR3 covers 14 residues. Looked up from germline, CDR1 is MGHDK and CDR2 is SYGVNS. The CDR3 loop is CASSEGGLPDTQYF.

This rearrangement joins TRBV12-3 or TRBV12-4 to TRBJ1-4; with no DNA, the TCRdb D assignment of TRBD1 cannot be verified. The CDR3 extends over 16 amino acids. The CDR3 region is CASSLGAGQYNEKLFF.

The chain combines TRBV20-1 with TRBJ2-7; TCRdb outputs TRBD2, but without DNA this stays unchecked. This CDR3 region has 13 residues. In germline, CDR1 is DFQATT, CDR2 SNEGSKA (reference sequence). CDR3: CSVLALSSYEQYF.

This chain's CDR3 is CASSWVRNTEAFF. The chain recombines TRBV6-5 with TRBJ1-1. The germline V gene has CDR1 MNHEY and CDR2 SVGAGI. The CDR3 length is 13 residues.

CDR3 loop: CASSYGARRDSITDTQYF. The rearrangement links TRBV6-5 to TRBJ2-3; the D call from TCRdb, TRBD2, cannot be confirmed without DNA. This CDR3 spans 18 amino acids. Germline V gene data show CDR1 as MNHEY and CDR2 as SVGAGI.